This T cell receptor beta chain appears in the sequencing data of a study of cytomegalovirus exposure and HLA in healthy donors. Points from the study as a whole: A prior analysis recorded that most TCR beta V segments were productive about 87% or about 30% of the time. Rates of TCR association differed by HLA locus in a later analysis, with DRB1 highest and HLA-C lowest. A later analysis linked a missense DCLRE1C variant to TCR beta V- and J-gene trimming. Upon later analysis, HLA-associated TCR beta chains proved more clonally expanded than other, equally common chains.

On this clone: Antigen specificity is unknown.

PCR used 60 Vbeta primers and 13 Jbeta primers. Profiling relied on immunoSEQ multiplex PCR, and the TCRdb table lists in-frame clones only, not all of them. The sample consists of tens of thousands of clones, 72% of them appearing once. The receptor was derived from a woman aged 35 to 49 in good health and CMV-seropositive. Sequencing was done on a sample of PBMCs.

This CDR3 reads CASKNRGRVKPQHF. The CDR3 nucleotides read TGTGCCAGTAAAAACAGGGGACGGGTGAAGCCCCAGCATTTT. The rearrangement uses TRBV6-4 and TRBJ1-5; TRBD1 matches at 7 bases. Germline V gene data show CDR1 as MRHNA and CDR2 as SNTAGT. The trim removed 9 bases at V and 8 bases at J, leaving 13 bases unmatched. CDR3 length equals 14 residues.